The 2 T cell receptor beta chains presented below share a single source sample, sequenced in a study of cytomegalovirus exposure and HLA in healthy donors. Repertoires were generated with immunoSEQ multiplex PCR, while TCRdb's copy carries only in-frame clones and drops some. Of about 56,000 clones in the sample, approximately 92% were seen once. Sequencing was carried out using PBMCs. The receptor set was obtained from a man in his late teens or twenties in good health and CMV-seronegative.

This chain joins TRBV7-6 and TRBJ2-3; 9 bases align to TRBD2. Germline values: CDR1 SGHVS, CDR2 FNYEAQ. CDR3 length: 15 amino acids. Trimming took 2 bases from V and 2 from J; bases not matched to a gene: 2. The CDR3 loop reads CASSLRTSDTDTQYF. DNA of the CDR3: TGTGCCAGCAGCTTAAGGACTAGCGACACAGATACGCAGTATTTT. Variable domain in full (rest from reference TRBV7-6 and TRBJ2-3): GAGVSQSPRYKVTKRGQDVALRCDPISGHVSLYWYRQALGQGPEFLTYFNYEAQQDKSGLPNDRFSAERPEGSISTLTIQRTEQRDSAMYRCASSLRTSDTDTQYFGPGTRLTVL.

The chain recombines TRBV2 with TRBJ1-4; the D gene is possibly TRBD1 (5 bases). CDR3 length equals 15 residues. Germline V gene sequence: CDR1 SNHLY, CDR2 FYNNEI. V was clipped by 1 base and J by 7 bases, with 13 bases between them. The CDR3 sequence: CASSEENRRGEKLFF. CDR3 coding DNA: TGTGCCAGCAGTGAAGAAAACAGGAGAGGTGAAAAACTGTTTTTT.